This is a list of T cell receptor beta chains from one sample in a study of blood T cell repertoires in COVID-19. The repertoire was sequenced with immunoSEQ multiplex PCR; TCRdb's copy has only in-frame clones and lacks some. The sample includes about 72,000 clones, approximately 84% of them seen just once. Sequencing was carried out using peripheral blood. Receptors were obtained from a man aged 65-85 years with active or convalescent COVID-19. CDR3s include the opening cysteine and the closing phenylalanine or tryptophan.

V gene: TRBV5-1; J gene: TRBJ1-2; CDR3 protein: CASSLAPGVANYGYTF
V gene: TRBV11-2; J gene: TRBJ1-2; CDR3 protein: CASSLGRSLYGYTF
V gene: TRBV10-2; J gene: TRBJ2-3; CDR3 protein: CASGEGGGITDTQYF
V gene: TRBV7-9; J gene: TRBJ1-4; CDR3 protein: CASRTNRGRLNEKLFF
V gene: TRBV28; J gene: TRBJ2-7; CDR3 protein: CASSLEYGEQYF
V gene: TRBV5-4; J gene: TRBJ2-3; CDR3 protein: CASSSRLAGGSTDTQYF
V gene: TRBV19; J gene: TRBJ2-7; CDR3 protein: CASSILAGNYEQYF
V gene: TRBV7-9; J gene: TRBJ1-5; CDR3 protein: CASSLGVPNQPQHF
V gene: TRBV3-1/TRBV3-2; J gene: TRBJ2-1; CDR3 protein: CASGGGTGYNEQFF
V gene: TRBV2; J gene: TRBJ2-7; CDR3 protein: CASSEGVAVQYF
V gene: TRBV5-4; J gene: TRBJ2-7; CDR3 protein: CASSSGGDLPYEQYF
V gene: TRBV4-2; J gene: TRBJ1-2; CDR3 protein: CASSRTGESGLDYTF
V gene: TRBV5-1; J gene: TRBJ1-1; CDR3 protein: CASRGQGDTEAFF
V gene: TRBV7-6; J gene: TRBJ2-1; CDR3 protein: CASSSTIAGSSYNEQFF
V gene: TRBV5-1; J gene: TRBJ2-1; CDR3 protein: CASSPGTSGDNEQFF
V gene: TRBV7-3; J gene: TRBJ2-7; CDR3 protein: CASSSPGGEQYF
V gene: TRBV10-3; J gene: TRBJ2-1; CDR3 protein: CATRGDSYNEQFF
V gene: TRBV19; J gene: TRBJ1-5; CDR3 protein: CASRPSGTGGTQHF
V gene: TRBV7-9; J gene: TRBJ1-1; CDR3 protein: CASSLESTGGVAAFF
V gene: TRBV7-3; J gene: TRBJ2-2; CDR3 protein: CASRGADPGELFF
V gene: TRBV18; J gene: TRBJ2-7; CDR3 protein: CASSPPNPKTSGHEQYF
V gene: TRBV6-2/TRBV6-3; J gene: TRBJ1-2; CDR3 protein: CASSYGSAGGYGYTF
V gene: TRBV28; J gene: TRBJ2-5; CDR3 protein: CASSSRGLAETQYF
V gene: TRBV5-4; J gene: TRBJ1-3; CDR3 protein: CASSLGRNSGNTIYF
V gene: TRBV12-3/TRBV12-4; J gene: TRBJ1-1; CDR3 protein: CASREGMNTEAFF
V gene: TRBV19; J gene: TRBJ2-5; CDR3 protein: CATSAGGPSETQYF
V gene: TRBV19; J gene: TRBJ1-5; CDR3 protein: CASSKAGPNQPQHF
V gene: TRBV25-1; J gene: TRBJ1-4; CDR3 protein: CASSHLRGAGNEKLFF
V gene: TRBV5-1; J gene: TRBJ2-2; CDR3 protein: CASSDRTGSHTGELFF
V gene: TRBV9; J gene: TRBJ2-7; CDR3 protein: CASSRQGAYEQYF
V gene: TRBV11-3; J gene: TRBJ2-1; CDR3 protein: CASSSNSYNEQFF
V gene: TRBV4-1; J gene: TRBJ1-3; CDR3 protein: CASSPYDRSSGNTIYF
V gene: TRBV19; J gene: TRBJ1-1; CDR3 protein: CASSMGQRSTEAFF
V gene: TRBV7-2; J gene: TRBJ2-5; CDR3 protein: CASSLASGGLQETQYF
V gene: TRBV5-1; J gene: TRBJ1-1; CDR3 protein: CASTLGQGNTEAFF
V gene: TRBV2; J gene: TRBJ2-3; CDR3 protein: CASSPAGESRDTQYF
V gene: TRBV6-6; J gene: TRBJ2-6; CDR3 protein: CASSRPGLSSGANVLTF
V gene: TRBV6-6; J gene: TRBJ1-5; CDR3 protein: CASSPTTGGRFLSNQPQHF
V gene: TRBV18; J gene: TRBJ1-2; CDR3 protein: CASSPVSGGTYGYTF